This record covers a single TCR beta chain. This entry belongs to a study of cytomegalovirus exposure and HLA in healthy donors. A multiplex PCR was run with 60 Vbeta primers and 13 Jbeta primers. Libraries were prepared by immunoSEQ multiplex PCR; TCRdb keeps only in-frame clonotypes and omits some of them. Altogether 150,000 to 200,000 clones are present, roughly 80% being singletons, with the ten largest covering under 0.9%. Specimen: PBMCs. The origin of this receptor is a woman aged 18-30 years in good health and CMV-seronegative.

The CDR3 DNA follows: TGTGCCAGCTCACCTCAGGGGAGCAATCAGCCCCAGCATTTT. It yields the protein CASSPQGSNQPQHF. The chain joins TRBV18 to TRBJ1-5; D may be TRBD1 (6 bases). There are 14 residues in the CDR3. The V gene lost 3 bases and the J gene lost 1 base, with 7 bases spanning the gap. The germline V gene encodes CDR1 KGHSH and CDR2 LQKENI. Full variable domain (missing parts from reference TRBV18 and TRBJ1-5): NAGVMQNPRHLVRRRGQEARLRCSPMKGHSHVYWYRQLPEEGLKFMVYLQKENIIDESGMPKERFSAEFPKEGPSILRIQQVVRGDSAAYFCASSPQGSNQPQHFGDGTRLSIL.